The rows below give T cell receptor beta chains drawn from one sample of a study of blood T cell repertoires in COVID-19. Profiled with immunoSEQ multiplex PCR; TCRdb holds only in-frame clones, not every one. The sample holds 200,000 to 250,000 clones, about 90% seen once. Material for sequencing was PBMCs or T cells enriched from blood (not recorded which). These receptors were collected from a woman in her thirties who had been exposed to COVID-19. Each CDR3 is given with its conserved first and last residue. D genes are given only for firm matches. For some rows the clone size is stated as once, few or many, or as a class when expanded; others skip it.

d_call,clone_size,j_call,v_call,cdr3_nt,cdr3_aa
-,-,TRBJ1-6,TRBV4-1,TGCGCCAGCAGCGTGAGGATGAACGTCGGTTCACCCCTCCACTTT,CASSVRMNVGSPLHF
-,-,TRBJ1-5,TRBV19,TGTGCCAGTAGGGTTAATCAGAATAGCAATCAGCCCCAGCATTTT,CASRVNQNSNQPQHF
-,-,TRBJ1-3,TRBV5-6,TGTGCCAGCAGATTACAGGGCTCCGGCTCTGGAAACACCATATATTTT,CASRLQGSGSGNTIYF
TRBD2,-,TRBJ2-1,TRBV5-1,TGCGCCAGCAGCTTGGAAGTCGGGAGGGCCGGTGAGCAGTTCTTC,CASSLEVGRAGEQFF
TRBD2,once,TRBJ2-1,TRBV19,TGTGCCAGTAGTATGATTAGCGGGAGATTCGATGAGCAGTTCTTC,CASSMISGRFDEQFF
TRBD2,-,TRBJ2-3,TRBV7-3,TGTGCCAGCAGCCCGGGACTAGCGGGAAGCACAGATACGCAGTATTTT,CASSPGLAGSTDTQYF
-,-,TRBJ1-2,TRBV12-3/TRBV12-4,TGTGCCAGCAGTTTAGACAGGGCCTACCTTTACACCTTC,CASSLDRAYLYTF
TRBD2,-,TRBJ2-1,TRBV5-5,TGTGCCAGCAGCATGGGACTAGCGGCCTACAATGAGCAGTTCTTC,CASSMGLAAYNEQFF
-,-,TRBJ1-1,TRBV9,TGTGCCAGCAGCGTAGACACCCGCTCTGAAGCTTTCTTT,CASSVDTRSEAFF
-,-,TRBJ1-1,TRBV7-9,TGTGCCAGCAGCTTAGGAAATGACAGGCTGAACACTGAAGCTTTCTTT,CASSLGNDRLNTEAFF
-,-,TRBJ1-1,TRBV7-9,TGTGCCAGCCGGGGGGCCCTCCGCGCTGAAGCTTTCTTT,CASRGALRAEAFF
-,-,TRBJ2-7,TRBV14,TGTGCCAGCAGCCAAACAGGGTTCTACGAGCAGTACTTC,CASSQTGFYEQYF
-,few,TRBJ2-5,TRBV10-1,TGCGCCAGCAGTCACGGAGTCCAAGAGACCCAGTACTTC,CASSHGVQETQYF
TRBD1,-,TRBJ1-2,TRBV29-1,TGCAGCGTTGAAGATCGGCCCCGGACAGGGGGTAATGGCTACACCTTC,CSVEDRPRTGGNGYTF
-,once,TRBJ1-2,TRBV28,TGTGCCAGCAGTTTGGGCCACCTCTATGGCTACACCTTC,CASSLGHLYGYTF
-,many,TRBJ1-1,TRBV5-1,TGCGCCAGCAGCTTACAGCGGGGGCTCGGTGAAGCTTTCTTT,CASSLQRGLGEAFF
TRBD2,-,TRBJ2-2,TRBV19,TGTGCCAGTAGAAATCGGGGGCTAGCGGGAGAAGTAAGTCTCGCCGGGGAGCTGTTTTTT,CASRNRGLAGEVSLAGELFF
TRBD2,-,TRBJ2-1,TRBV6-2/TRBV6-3,TGTGCCAGCAGTTACCCCTGGGGCGGGGGTTACAATGAGCAGTTCTTC,CASSYPWGGGYNEQFF
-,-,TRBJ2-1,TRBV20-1,TGCAGTGCTAGTGGTCTAGCGACCTACAATGAGCAGTTCTTC,CSASGLATYNEQFF
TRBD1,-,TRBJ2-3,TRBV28,TGTGCCAGCAGCGAGCCCCTCGGGACAGGGGCCTACACAGATACGCAGTATTTT,CASSEPLGTGAYTDTQYF
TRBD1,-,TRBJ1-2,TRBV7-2,TGTGCCAGCAGCTTACCGTGGGGGACAGGGAGAAACTATGGCTACACCTTC,CASSLPWGTGRNYGYTF
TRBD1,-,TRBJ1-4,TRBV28,TGTGCCAGCAGGGCCTGGGACAGTTCAACTAATGAAAAACTGTTTTTT,CASRAWDSSTNEKLFF
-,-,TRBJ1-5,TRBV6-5,TGTGCCAGCAGAACGGGGAATAGCAATCAGCCCCAGCATTTT,CASRTGNSNQPQHF